This paragraph reports one T cell receptor (beta chain). Antigen specificity is unknown. Germline V gene lookup returns CDR1 MGHDK and CDR2 SYGVNS. The V and J ends lost 1 base and 5 bases respectively, with 8 bases between them. The CDR3 has 13 amino acids. This record belongs to a study of CD8+CD57+ T cells in acquired aplastic anemia. Study-wide context: Researchers reported that healthy donors averaged approximately 9.8 million reads for CD4+ cells.

Findings and caveats of the study: The same twenty-nine CD8+ CDR3 sequences occurred in patients and in controls.

Profiles of TCR beta VDJ and CDR3 were generated from a genomic DNA template. Using its own MiXCR run on the reads, TCRdb lists one record per CDR3 protein. The top ten clones hold approximately 1% of a sample with fewer than 200,000 distinct CDR3 sequences, around 45% of them seen once. The source material was sorted CD4+, CD8+, or CD8+CD57+ T cells (not recorded which) from PBMCs. The receptor was derived from a human donor in good health. The chain is built from TRBV25-1 and TRBJ1-1; D not resolved. The CDR3 DNA reads TGTGCCAGCAGTGAATCGCGGAGTACTGAAGCTTTCTTT. It specifies CASSESRSTEAFF.